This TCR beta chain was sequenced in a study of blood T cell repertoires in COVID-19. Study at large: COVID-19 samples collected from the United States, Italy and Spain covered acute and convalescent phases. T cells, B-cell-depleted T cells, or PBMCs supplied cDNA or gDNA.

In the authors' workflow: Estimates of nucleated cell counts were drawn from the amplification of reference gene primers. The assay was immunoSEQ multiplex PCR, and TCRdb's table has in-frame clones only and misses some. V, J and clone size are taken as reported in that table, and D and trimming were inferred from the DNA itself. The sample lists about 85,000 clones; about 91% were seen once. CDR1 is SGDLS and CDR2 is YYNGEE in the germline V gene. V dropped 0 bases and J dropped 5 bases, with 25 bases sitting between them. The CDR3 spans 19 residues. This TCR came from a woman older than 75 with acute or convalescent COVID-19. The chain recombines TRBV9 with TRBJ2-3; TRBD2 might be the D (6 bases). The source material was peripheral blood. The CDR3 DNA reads TGTGCCAGCAGCGTAGAGGGTCGGGGTCGCCAGGCGGGGCGAGATACGCAGTATTTT. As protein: CASSVEGRGRQAGRDTQYF.